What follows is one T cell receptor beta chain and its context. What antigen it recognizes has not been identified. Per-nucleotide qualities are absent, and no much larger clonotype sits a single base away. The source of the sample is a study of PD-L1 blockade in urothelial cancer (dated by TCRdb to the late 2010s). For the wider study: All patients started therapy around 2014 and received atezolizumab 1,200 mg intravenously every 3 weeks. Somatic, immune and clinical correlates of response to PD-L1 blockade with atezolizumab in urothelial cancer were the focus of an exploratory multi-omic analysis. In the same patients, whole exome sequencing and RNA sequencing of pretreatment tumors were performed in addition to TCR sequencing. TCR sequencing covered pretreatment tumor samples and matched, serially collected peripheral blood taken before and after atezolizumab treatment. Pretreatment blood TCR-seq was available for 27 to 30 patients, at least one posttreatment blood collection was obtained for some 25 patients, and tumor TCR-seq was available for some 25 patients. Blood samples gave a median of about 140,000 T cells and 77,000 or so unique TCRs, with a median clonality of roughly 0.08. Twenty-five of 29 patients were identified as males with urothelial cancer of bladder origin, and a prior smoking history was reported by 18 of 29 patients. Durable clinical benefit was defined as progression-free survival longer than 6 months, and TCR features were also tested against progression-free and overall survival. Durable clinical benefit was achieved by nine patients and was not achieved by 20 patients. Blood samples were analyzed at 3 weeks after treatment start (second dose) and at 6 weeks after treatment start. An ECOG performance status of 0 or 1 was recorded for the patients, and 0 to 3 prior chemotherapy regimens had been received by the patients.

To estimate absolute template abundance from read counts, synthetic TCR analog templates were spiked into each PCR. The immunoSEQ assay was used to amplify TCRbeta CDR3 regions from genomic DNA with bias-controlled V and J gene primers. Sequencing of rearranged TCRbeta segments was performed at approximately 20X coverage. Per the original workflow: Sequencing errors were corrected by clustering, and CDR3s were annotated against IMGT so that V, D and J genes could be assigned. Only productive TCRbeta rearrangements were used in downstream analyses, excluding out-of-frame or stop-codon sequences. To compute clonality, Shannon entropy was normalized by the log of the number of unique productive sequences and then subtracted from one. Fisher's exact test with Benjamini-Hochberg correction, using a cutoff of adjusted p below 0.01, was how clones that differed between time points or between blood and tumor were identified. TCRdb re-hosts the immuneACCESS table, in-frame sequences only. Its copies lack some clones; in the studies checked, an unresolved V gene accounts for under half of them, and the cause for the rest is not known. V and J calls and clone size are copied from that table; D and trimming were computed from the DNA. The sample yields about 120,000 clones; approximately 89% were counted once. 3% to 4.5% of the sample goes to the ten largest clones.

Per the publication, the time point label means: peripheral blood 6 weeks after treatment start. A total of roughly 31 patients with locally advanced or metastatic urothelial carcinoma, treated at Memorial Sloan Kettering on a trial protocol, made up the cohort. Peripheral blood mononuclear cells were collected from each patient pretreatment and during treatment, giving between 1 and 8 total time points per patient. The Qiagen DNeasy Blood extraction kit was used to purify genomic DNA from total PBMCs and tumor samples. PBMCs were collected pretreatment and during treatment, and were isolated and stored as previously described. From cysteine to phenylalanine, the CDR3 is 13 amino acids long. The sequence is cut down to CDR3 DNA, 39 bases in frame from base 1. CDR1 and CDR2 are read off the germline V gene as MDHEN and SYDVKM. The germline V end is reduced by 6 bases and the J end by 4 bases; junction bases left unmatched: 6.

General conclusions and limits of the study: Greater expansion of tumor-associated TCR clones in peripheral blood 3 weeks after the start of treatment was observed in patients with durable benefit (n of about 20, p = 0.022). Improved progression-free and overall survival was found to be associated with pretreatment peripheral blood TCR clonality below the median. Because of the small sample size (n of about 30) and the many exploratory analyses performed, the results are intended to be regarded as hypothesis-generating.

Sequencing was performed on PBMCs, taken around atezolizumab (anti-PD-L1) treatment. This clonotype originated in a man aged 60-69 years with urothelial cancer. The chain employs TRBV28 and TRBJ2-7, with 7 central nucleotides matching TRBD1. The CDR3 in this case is CASSDRAGYEQYF. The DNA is TGTGCCAGCAGCGACAGGGCTGGATACGAGCAGTACTTC. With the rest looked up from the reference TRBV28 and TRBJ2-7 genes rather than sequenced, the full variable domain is DVKVTQSSRYLVKRTGEKVFLECVQDMDHENMFWYRQDPGLGLRLIYFSYDVKMKEKGDIPEGYSVSREKKERFSLILESASTNQTSMYLCASSDRAGYEQYFGPGTRLTVT.